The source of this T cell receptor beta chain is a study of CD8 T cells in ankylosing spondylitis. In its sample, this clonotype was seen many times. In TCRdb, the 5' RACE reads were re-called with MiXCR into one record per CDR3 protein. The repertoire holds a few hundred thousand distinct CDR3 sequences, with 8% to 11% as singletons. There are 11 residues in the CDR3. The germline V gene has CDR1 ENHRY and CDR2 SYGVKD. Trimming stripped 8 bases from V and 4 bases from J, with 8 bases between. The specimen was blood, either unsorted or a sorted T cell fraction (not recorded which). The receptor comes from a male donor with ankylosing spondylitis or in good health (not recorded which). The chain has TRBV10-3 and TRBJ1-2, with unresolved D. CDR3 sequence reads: CAIGEGYGYTF. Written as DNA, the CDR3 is TGTGCCATCGGGGAAGGCTATGGCTACACCTTC.